The 26 T cell receptor beta chains presented below share a single source sample, sequenced in a study of OX40 agonist ivuxolimab in advanced cancers. Assay: immunoSEQ multiplex PCR; the TCRdb copy retains only in-frame clones and omits some. Found here are about 64,000 clones, 87% of them singletons; the top ten hold approximately 1.2%. The sample was CD4+ or CD8+ T cells sorted from blood, taken in a trial of the OX40 agonist ivuxolimab. Receptor source: an adult with an advanced solid tumor such as melanoma, head and neck, liver or kidney cancer.

J is TRBJ2-7 and V is TRBV4-1, with 7 bases fitting TRBD1. The CDR3 is 18 amino acids. Germline-derived CDR1 and CDR2 are MGHRA and YSYEKL. Unmatched junction bases numbered 16, after V lost 1 base and J lost 4 bases. The CDR3 loop is CASSQGPSHRQGGYEQYF. The CDR3 nucleotides are TGCGCCAGCAGCCAAGGACCCTCCCACCGACAGGGCGGGTACGAGCAGTACTTC.

CDR3 bases: TGTGCCAGCAGGTTCGGGACAGGGGTCAATTCACCCCTCCACTTT. It specifies CASRFGTGVNSPLHF. The gene calls are TRBV6-6 and TRBJ1-6; 10 bases match TRBD1. V lost 6 bases to trimming and J lost 7 bases; unmatched junction nucleotides: 6. The CDR3 contains 15 residues. The germline gives CDR1 MNHNY, CDR2 SVGAGI (reference sequence).

The J gene is TRBJ2-7, the V gene TRBV28; no clear D gene. Germline lookup yields CDR1 MDHEN and CDR2 SYDVKM. Trimming pared 6 bases from V and 2 bases from J, leaving 5 bases between. The CDR3 is 11 residues long. For the CDR3, the DNA is TGTGCCAGCAGAACAGCCTACGAGCAGTACTTC. Protein product: CASRTAYEQYF.

The chain recombines TRBV5-6 with TRBJ2-1; D call uncertain. The length of the CDR3 is 12 residues. The ends were cut back, 4 bases at V and 6 bases at J, with 8 bases in the middle. Germline V lookup: CDR1 SGHDT, CDR2 YYEEEE. Here the CDR3 DNA reads TGTGCCAGCAGCGTCCGGGTCAATGAGCAGTTCTTC. Residues: CASSVRVNEQFF.

This chain connects TRBV7-8 to TRBJ1-5, with D uncertain. The V end lost 3 bases, the J end lost 8 bases, and 11 bases lay between the germline ends. This CDR3 has 13 residues. Germline values: CDR1 SGHVS, CDR2 FQNEAQ. The CDR3 reads CASSLGPVKPQHF. CDR3 bases: TGTGCCAGCAGCTTGGGCCCTGTCAAGCCCCAGCATTTT.

The gene calls are TRBV11-2 and TRBJ2-5; D unresolved. Germline values: CDR1 SGHAT, CDR2 FQNNGV. The CDR3 covers 12 residues. V was clipped by 3 bases and J by 4 bases, with 6 bases between them. The CDR3 spells CASSFQGETQYF. Written as DNA, the CDR3 is TGTGCCAGCAGCTTTCAAGGAGAGACCCAGTACTTC.

This clone was recorded only once. The rearrangement links TRBV7-6 to TRBJ2-2; D not resolved. Germline CDR1 reads SGHVS; CDR2 reads FNYEAQ. This CDR3 is 13 amino acids long. Trimming took off 1 base at V and 6 bases at J, with 6 bases between the two ends. The CDR3 loop reads CASSLVGAGELFF. CDR3 DNA: TGTGCCAGCAGCTTAGTTGGGGCCGGGGAGCTGTTTTTT.

The V call is TRBV7-8, the J call TRBJ1-4, with TRBD1 matching 9 bases. J lost 5 bases, V lost 5 bases, and 9 bases had no gene match. Germline V gene lookup returns CDR1 SGHVS and CDR2 FQNEAQ. This CDR3 has 16 amino acids. CDR3 nucleotide sequence: TGTGCCAGCAGCCCCGGGACAGGGATGGGCAATGAAAAACTGTTTTTT. It encodes CASSPGTGMGNEKLFF.

The chain has TRBV5-1 and TRBJ2-3; the D is unclear. CDR1 and CDR2 from the germline V gene are SGHRS and YFSETQ. The CDR3 has 12 residues. The V and J ends lost 3 bases and 2 bases respectively, with 4 bases between them. The CDR3 nucleotides read TGCGCCAGCAGCTGGACCACAGATACGCAGTATTTT. Translation gives CASSWTTDTQYF.

The genes are TRBV5-8 and TRBJ2-7, with 9 bases lining up with TRBD1. The V gene's germline CDR1 is SGHTS and CDR2 YDEGEE. Trimming took 7 bases from V and 6 from J; bases not matched to a gene: 8. CDR3 length: 13 residues. The DNA for the CDR3 is TGTGCCAGCTGCCGGGACAGGGATGGCGAGCAGTACTTC. Translated: CASCRDRDGEQYF.

This sequence joins TRBV27 and TRBJ2-1, with 10 bases matching TRBD2. V trimming: 3 bases; J trimming: 2 bases; junction bases outside the gene matches: 4. Germline lookup yields CDR1 MNHEY and CDR2 SMNVEV (reference sequence). The CDR3 totals 16 residues. The CDR3 DNA reads TGTGCCAGCAGTTTCCTCAGCGGGAGGGCCTACAATGAGCAGTTCTTC. Translating it yields CASSFLSGRAYNEQFF.

The chain carries TRBV30 and TRBJ2-3; D is ambiguous. This CDR3 has 13 residues. Germline-derived CDR1 and CDR2 are GTSNPN and SVGIG (reference sequence). The V end was cut by 0 bases, the J end by 1 base, with 5 bases between. The CDR3 region has the DNA TGTGCCTGGAGTGTACGTGGCACAGATACGCAGTATTTT. This encodes CAWSVRGTDTQYF.

The V and J genes are TRBV2 and TRBJ1-1; D not certain. There are 13 residues in the CDR3. V lost 6 bases, J lost 1 base, and 9 bases lay in between. Germline lookup yields CDR1 SNHLY and CDR2 FYNNEI. The chain's CDR3 is CASRTSPNTEAFF. In DNA, the CDR3 is TGTGCCAGCAGGACTTCACCGAACACTGAAGCTTTCTTT.

This clone was observed a single time. The chain carries TRBV18 and TRBJ2-3; D is undetermined. The CDR3 runs to 12 residues. Trimming removed 3 bases at V and 2 bases at J, with 3 bases between. Germline V CDR1 and CDR2: KGHSH, LQKENI. CDR3 coding DNA: TGTGCCAGCTCACCCGACACAGATACGCAGTATTTT. It specifies CASSPDTDTQYF.

V and J are TRBV7-2 and TRBJ2-5; D may be TRBD1 or TRBD2 (6 bases each). V dropped 1 base and J dropped 1 base, with 13 bases sitting between them. Germline assignment: CDR1 SGHTA and CDR2 FQGNSA. The CDR3 covers 16 residues. This chain's CDR3 is CASSLGVGGRQETQYF. CDR3 bases: TGTGCCAGCAGCTTAGGGGTCGGGGGCCGCCAAGAGACCCAGTACTTC.

The chain combines TRBV6-4 with TRBJ2-7, with TRBD2 matching over 7 bases. V lost 8 bases, J lost 1 base, and 17 bases stayed unmatched. This CDR3 is built from 17 residues. Germline V gene data show CDR1 as MRHNA and CDR2 as SNTAGT. CDR3 in DNA: TGTGCCAGCGGAGGGAGGGGAGGGTTCGAGAGATCCTACGAGCAGTACTTC. Its translation: CASGGRGGFERSYEQYF.

The chain couples TRBV6-6 to TRBJ1-1, with TRBD1 as a possible D gene (6 bases). CDR3 length: 15 residues. Trimming removed 7 bases at V and 2 bases at J, with 17 bases between. Germline CDR1 MNHNY, CDR2 SVGAGI (reference sequence). The CDR3 nucleotides read TGTGCCAGCATTTTTGGGAAACAGGGAAACACTGAAGCTTTCTTT. Its protein is CASIFGKQGNTEAFF.

The gene calls are TRBV19 and TRBJ2-1; TRBD2 aligns across 12 bases. Trimming took 0 bases from V and 6 from J; bases not matched to a gene: 12. CDR1 LNHDA and CDR2 SQIVND come from the germline V gene (reference sequence). The CDR3 has 19 residues. The chain's CDR3 is CASSIELAGGPPATNEQFF. CDR3 bases: TGTGCCAGTAGTATAGAACTAGCGGGGGGACCCCCGGCCACCAATGAGCAGTTCTTC.

This rearrangement joins TRBV28 to TRBJ2-1, with 11 bases that match TRBD2. This CDR3 comprises 19 residues. Germline V gene sequence: CDR1 MDHEN, CDR2 SYDVKM. With V trimmed by 3 bases and J by 3 bases, 13 bases remained unmatched. CDR3 coding DNA: TGTGCCAGCAGTTTCTCTAGGGGACTAGCGGTGGGGGGCTACAATGAGCAGTTCTTC. It translates to CASSFSRGLAVGGYNEQFF.

The rearrangement joins TRBV7-2 to TRBJ2-5; tentatively, D is TRBD1 (5 bases). CDR1 SGHTA and CDR2 FQGNSA come from the germline V gene. The CDR3 runs 15 residues. V was trimmed by 4 bases and J by 2 bases, leaving 14 bases between them. The CDR3 nucleotides read TGTGCCAGCAGCTCCGGGTGGGGCGGACAAGAGACCCAGTACTTC. It translates to CASSSGWGGQETQYF.

V is TRBV5-6 and J is TRBJ1-3, with D unresolved. Between the trimmed V and J ends, which lost 0 bases and 0 bases, there was a span of 10 bases. This CDR3 region has 16 residues. Germline V gene sequence: CDR1 SGHDT, CDR2 YYEEEE. The CDR3 nucleotides read TGTGCCAGCAGCTTGGCCTCTCGGAGCTCTGGAAACACCATATATTTT. It specifies CASSLASRSSGNTIYF.

The chain combines TRBV7-6 with TRBJ1-1, with TRBD1 matching 10 bases. Germline-derived CDR1 and CDR2 are SGHVS and FNYEAQ. V trimming: 5 bases; J trimming: 5 bases; junction bases outside the gene matches: 8. CDR3 length: 15 residues. The CDR3 sequence is CASSQPGQGLTEAFF. In DNA form, the CDR3 reads TGTGCCAGCAGCCAACCGGGACAGGGGCTTACTGAAGCTTTCTTT.

The chain is built from TRBV5-1 and TRBJ2-2; 12 nucleotides agree with TRBD1. V trimming: 4 bases; J trimming: 7 bases; junction bases outside the gene matches: 5. The CDR3 is 15 amino acids. Germline CDR1 and CDR2: SGHRS and YFSETQ. The DNA for the CDR3 is TGCGCCAGCAGCCGGGACAGGGGGCAGGGCGGGGAGCTGTTTTTT. This sequence encodes CASSRDRGQGGELFF.

Concerning this clone itself: The sample holds other DNA sequences that translate to the same CDR3. V and J are TRBV18 and TRBJ2-7, with 11 bases that match TRBD1. The CDR3 contains 13 residues. J lost 6 bases, V lost 3 bases, and 1 base had no gene match. CDR1 and CDR2 from the germline V gene are KGHSH and LQKENI. CDR3 residues: CASSPGTGGEQYF. CDR3 bases: TGTGCCAGCTCACCCGGGACAGGGGGCGAGCAGTACTTC.

The chain is built from TRBV6-4 and TRBJ2-6, with D perhaps TRBD1 (5 bases). Germline CDR1 reads MRHNA; CDR2 reads SNTAGT. The CDR3 extends over 16 amino acids. Deletions cut 3 bases from V and 3 bases from J, with 12 bases between. For the CDR3, the DNA is TGTGCCAGCAGTGAAGGCAGGGCTGATGGGGCCAACGTCCTGACTTTC. It yields the protein CASSEGRADGANVLTF.

The chain links TRBV9 to TRBJ1-6; TRBD1 agrees at 9 bases. The V gene end was trimmed by 4 bases and the J gene end by 2 bases; junction bases not matched to a gene: 10. CDR1 is SGDLS and CDR2 is YYNGEE in the germline V gene. The CDR3 loop spans 18 amino acids. In DNA, the CDR3 is TGTGCCAGCAGCCTTGAGGGGGGACAGGGAACCTATAATTCACCCCTCCACTTT. It is translated as CASSLEGGQGTYNSPLHF.